This passage covers 27 T cell receptor beta chains from one sample sequenced in a study of Graves' ophthalmopathy and Graves' hyperthyroidism. Amplification of the TCR beta CDR3 regions used RNA transcripts (as template). A first-round RT-PCR used HTBI primers, followed by a second-round multiplex PCR. MiXCR, applied by TCRdb to the multiplex PCR reads, yields one record per CDR3 protein. Of roughly 400,000 distinct CDR3 sequences listed, roughly 14% were seen once; the top ten hold 5.5% to 8%. Sequenced sample: peripheral blood. The receptors come from a young woman with stable Graves' hyperthyroidism.

This clonotype was observed a handful of times. The chain combines TRBV2 with TRBJ2-4, with D maybe TRBD2 (7 bases). Deletions cut 6 bases from V and 5 bases from J, with 23 bases between. The germline CDR1 and CDR2 sequences are SNHLY and FYNNEI. The CDR3 contains 17 residues. DNA for the CDR3: TGTGCCAGCAGGCCCCTTAGGGGGGGGGACGTTGAAAACATTCAGTACTTC. Translated: CASRPLRGGDVENIQYF.

This clonotype has ten or more counts. This sequence joins TRBV24-1 and TRBJ2-2, with D uncertain. V was shortened by 4 bases and J by 0 bases, with 11 bases between the two germline ends. The CDR3 loop spans 16 amino acids. Germline V gene sequence: CDR1 KGHDR, CDR2 SFDVKD. The CDR3 DNA reads as TGTGCCACCAGTGACAGGTTGTTCGCGAACACCGGGGAGCTGTTTTTT. It encodes CATSDRLFANTGELFF.

The sample holds many counts of this clonotype. The chain recombines TRBV11-2 with TRBJ2-7, with D tentatively TRBD2 (6 bases). Per germline, CDR1 SGHAT and CDR2 FQNNGV. The V end lost 5 bases, the J end lost 5 bases, and 16 bases lay between the germline ends. The CDR3 totals 14 residues. This chain's CDR3 is CASSRQSSADEQYF. CDR3 sequence (DNA): TGTGCCAGCAGCCGACAATCTAGCGCGGACGAGCAGTACTTC. Complete variable domain (other parts from reference TRBV11-2 and TRBJ2-7): EAGVAQSPRYKIIEKRQSVAFWCNPISGHATLYWYQQILGQGPKLLIQFQNNGVVDDSQLPKDRFSAERLKGVDSTLKIQPAKLEDSAVYLCASSRQSSADEQYFGPGTRLTVT.

This clonotype was seen a handful of times. The rearrangement joins TRBV11-2 to TRBJ2-5; 7 positions agree with TRBD1. This CDR3 has 14 amino acids. The V gene's germline CDR1 is SGHAT and CDR2 FQNNGV. Germline trimming cut 2 bases from V and 5 bases from J; bases unmatched to any gene: 5. Here the CDR3 DNA reads TGTGCCAGCAGCTTAAAGGGGGCGGAGGAGACCCAGTACTTC. Encoded protein: CASSLKGAEETQYF. The complete variable domain, with remaining parts taken from reference TRBV11-2 and TRBJ2-5, reads EAGVAQSPRYKIIEKRQSVAFWCNPISGHATLYWYQQILGQGPKLLIQFQNNGVVDDSQLPKDRFSAERLKGVDSTLKIQPAKLEDSAVYLCASSLKGAEETQYFGPGTRLLVL.

Note on this clonotype: This may come from a read error, since a much larger clone is one base off. The chain has TRBV5-6 and TRBJ1-1; D gene ambiguous. The CDR3 length is 13 residues. Deletions cut 2 bases from V and 10 bases from J, with 15 bases between. Germline values: CDR1 SGHDT, CDR2 YYEEEE. The DNA for the CDR3 is TGTGCCAGCAGCTTTGACTCCCCAAAGGGAGCTTTCTTT. Amino acids: CASSFDSPKGAFF.

This clonotype occurred many times. The gene calls are TRBV12-3 or TRBV12-4 and TRBJ1-1; D is ambiguous. The CDR3 consists of 13 residues. V lost 8 bases, J lost 1 base, and 11 bases lay in between. DNA of the CDR3: TGTGCCAGCGGAACCCGACGGAACACTGAAGCTTTCTTT. It yields the protein CASGTRRNTEAFF.

This clonotype was detected ten times or more. The chain employs TRBV2 and TRBJ1-1; 10 bases align to TRBD1. V was clipped by 5 bases and J by 3 bases; unmatched bases: 3. The germline V gene encodes CDR1 SNHLY and CDR2 FYNNEI. The CDR3 contains 14 residues. The CDR3 loop reads CASSPGQGHTEAFF. The CDR3 coding sequence is TGTGCCAGCAGTCCGGGACAGGGGCACACTGAAGCTTTCTTT.

This clonotype was counted many times. The chain combines TRBV6-5 with TRBJ2-5; maybe TRBD2 (5 bases). V lost 0 bases and J 2 bases, leaving 7 bases between the germline ends. The CDR3 loop spans 14 amino acids. CDR1 is MNHEY and CDR2 is SVGAGI in the germline V gene. The CDR3 is CASSYSPGQETQYF. The CDR3 nucleotides read TGTGCCAGCAGTTACTCCCCGGGGCAAGAGACCCAGTACTTC.

This clonotype was counted many times. The rearrangement uses TRBV28 and TRBJ2-7; TRBD1 might be the D (6 bases). Trimming stripped 2 bases from V and 2 bases from J, with 10 bases between. Looked up from germline, CDR1 is MDHEN and CDR2 is SYDVKM. This CDR3 has 14 amino acids. The CDR3 coding sequence is TGTGCCAGCAGTTTACCCCCAGGGGCCTACGAGCAGTACTTC. Its protein product is CASSLPPGAYEQYF.

As for this clonotype: A much larger clone differs by one base, so this may be a read error. This CDR3 is missing its conserved last phenylalanine or tryptophan, likely due to a read error. The chain couples TRBV2 to TRBJ2-2; no clear D. The ends were cut back, 7 bases at V and 1 base at J, with 10 bases in the middle. The CDR3 sequence is 14 residues long. Germline lookup yields CDR1 SNHLY and CDR2 FYNNEI. In DNA form, the CDR3 reads TGTGCCAGCATTCAAAGCGAGAACACCGGGGAGCTGTTTGTT. Its protein product is CASIQSENTGELFV.

This clonotype was recorded many times. The rearrangement uses TRBV11-2 and TRBJ2-7, with 15 bases fitting TRBD2. The trim removed 5 bases at V and 6 bases at J, leaving 8 bases unmatched. The CDR3 contains 16 residues. CDR1 SGHAT and CDR2 FQNNGV come from the germline V gene. CDR3 loop: CASSAPGLAGGGEQYF. The CDR3 nucleotides are TGTGCCAGCAGCGCGCCGGGACTAGCGGGGGGTGGCGAGCAGTACTTC.

CDR3 sequence: CASSDPGELFF. As DNA, the CDR3 is TGCGCCAGCAGTGACCCCGGGGAGCTGTTTTTT. The rearrangement joins TRBV10-2 to TRBJ2-2; D ambiguous. Trimming left V 3 bases short and J 6 bases short, with 2 bases between. The germline V gene encodes CDR1 WSHSY and CDR2 SAAADI. The CDR3 loop spans 11 amino acids.

This clonotype was seen ten or more times. This rearrangement joins TRBV6-1 to TRBJ2-7; D is uncertain. The CDR3 runs to 13 residues. The germline V and J ends were trimmed by 4 bases and 4 bases, with 11 bases remaining between them. Germline V gene lookup returns CDR1 MNHNS and CDR2 SASEGT. The CDR3 reads CASSVTDSYEQYF. In nucleotides, the CDR3 is TGTGCCAGCAGTGTCACGGATTCGTACGAGCAGTACTTC.

The rearrangement links TRBV6-1 to TRBJ1-1; TRBD1 aligns across 10 bases. This CDR3 is 16 amino acids long. Unmatched junction bases numbered 9, after V lost 5 bases and J lost 3 bases. The germline V gene encodes CDR1 MNHNS and CDR2 SASEGT. CDR3 loop: CASSTDRGFADTEAFF. CDR3 in DNA: TGTGCCAGCAGTACGGACAGGGGGTTCGCGGACACTGAAGCTTTCTTT.

To note about this clonotype: The junction and the germline gene differ at one end; a read error may be behind it. The chain is built from TRBV20-1 and TRBJ2-4; TRBD1 might be the D (5 bases). Looked up from germline, CDR1 is DFQATT and CDR2 is SNEGSKA (reference sequence). The CDR3 spans 14 residues. CDR3 nucleotides: TGCAGTTCCTTACAAGGGGAACTCAAAAACATTAAGTACTTC. This encodes CSSLQGELKNIKYF.

There are many counts of this clonotype. This CDR3 reads CASSLDQYYGYTF. For the CDR3, the DNA is TGTGCCAGCAGCTTAGATCAGTACTATGGCTACACCTTC. The chain joins TRBV7-9 to TRBJ1-2, with unresolved D. The CDR3 runs to 13 residues. V was clipped by 1 base and J by 3 bases, with 6 bases between them. Germline CDR1 and CDR2: SEHNR and FQNEAQ (reference sequence).

This clonotype was picked up many times. The chain uses TRBV29-1 and TRBJ1-1; D possibly corresponds to TRBD1 (5 bases). There are 16 residues in the CDR3. Trimming pared 3 bases from V and 0 bases from J, leaving 17 bases between. Germline V gives CDR1 SQVTM, CDR2 ANQGSEA. Here the CDR3 reads CSVDRVSIRMNTEAFF. DNA of the CDR3: TGCAGCGTTGACAGGGTCAGTATTCGCATGAACACTGAAGCTTTCTTT.

This clonotype was observed at least ten times. The chain couples TRBV12-3 or TRBV12-4 to TRBJ2-2; 10 nucleotides line up with TRBD1. CDR3 length equals 14 residues. With V trimmed by 7 bases and J by 5 bases, 4 bases remained unmatched. Written as DNA, the CDR3 is TGTGCCAGCACCCGGACAGGGGGAACCGGGGAGCTGTTTTTT. This sequence encodes CASTRTGGTGELFF.

This clonotype was counted ten times or more. V is TRBV12-3 or TRBV12-4 and J is TRBJ2-7; D is possibly TRBD2 (7 bases). The CDR3 extends over 15 amino acids. V shed 3 bases and J shed 1 base, with 13 bases lying between them. The CDR3 here is CASSLGGGRSYEQYF. For the CDR3, the DNA is TGTGCCAGCAGTTTGGGAGGGGGAAGGTCCTACGAGCAGTACTTC.

In its sample, this clonotype was seen many times. This chain uses TRBV19 with TRBJ1-6; D is perhaps TRBD1 (5 bases). Trimming cost V 7 bases and J 8 bases, with 18 bases left between them. The germline V gene has CDR1 LNHDA and CDR2 SQIVND (reference sequence). The CDR3 runs to 15 residues. CDR3 in amino acids: CASKASGEGHSPLHF. The CDR3 DNA is TGTGCCAGTAAGGCTTCGGGGGAAGGGCATTCACCCCTCCACTTT.

The sample holds many counts of this clonotype. V and J are TRBV6-5 and TRBJ1-1, with D uncertain. The CDR3 consists of 15 residues. Looked up from germline, CDR1 is MNHEY and CDR2 is SVGAGI. Trimming took 1 base from V and 0 from J, leaving 9 bases between them. CDR3 loop: CASSYFRTLNTEAFF. In DNA form, the CDR3 reads TGTGCCAGCAGTTACTTCAGGACTTTGAACACTGAAGCTTTCTTT.

This clonotype was picked up many times. The J gene is TRBJ1-6, the V gene TRBV20-1; 9 bases fit TRBD1. The CDR3 sequence is 14 residues long. With V trimmed by 3 bases and J by 7 bases, 4 bases remained unmatched. Germline loops: CDR1 DFQATT, CDR2 SNEGSKA (reference sequence). The CDR3 coding sequence is TGCAGTGCTAGGGGACAGGGTATGAATTCACCCCTCCACTTT. Protein product: CSARGQGMNSPLHF.

This clonotype was seen a few times. V is TRBV18 and J is TRBJ1-1; D unresolved. This CDR3 region has 14 residues. Germline CDR1 is KGHSH and CDR2 is LQKENI. Trimming pared 2 bases from V and 4 bases from J, leaving 11 bases between. In DNA form, the CDR3 reads TGTGCCAGCTCACCAGCGGGCGAGAGCACTGAAGCTTTCTTT. This gives the protein CASSPAGESTEAFF.

This clonotype appeared many times. The CDR3: CASSQEGSTQETQYF. The CDR3 bases are TGCGCCAGCAGCCAAGAGGGGAGTACTCAAGAGACCCAGTACTTC. V gene TRBV4-3 combines with J gene TRBJ2-5; D is possibly TRBD2 (5 bases). Trimming took off 0 bases at V and 2 bases at J, with 10 bases between the two ends. Germline V CDR1 and CDR2: LGHNA, YSLEER. The CDR3 totals 15 residues.

This chain links TRBV4-2 with TRBJ1-2; D possibly corresponds to TRBD1 (5 bases). There are 15 residues in the CDR3. CDR1 and CDR2 (germline): LGHNA, YNFKEQ. The V and J ends lost 0 bases and 5 bases respectively, with 13 bases between them. The CDR3 sequence is CASSQEGVKLYGYTF. In DNA form, the CDR3 reads TGTGCCAGCAGCCAAGAGGGGGTGAAACTATATGGCTACACCTTC.

The chain links TRBV5-1 to TRBJ1-2, with D possibly matching TRBD1 (6 bases). Germline CDR1 is SGHRS and CDR2 is YFSETQ. Trimming cost V 6 bases and J 6 bases, with 21 bases left between them. The CDR3 has 15 amino acids. This CDR3 is CASTLEGWGPDGYTF. CDR3 in DNA: TGCGCCAGCACCCTGGAGGGTTGGGGGCCTGATGGCTACACCTTC.

This clonotype was seen only a few times. This rearrangement joins TRBV4-1 to TRBJ1-6; 8 bases are shared with TRBD1. Germline CDR1 and CDR2: MGHRA and YSYEKL. V lost 1 base, J lost 0 bases, and 5 bases stayed unmatched. CDR3 length equals 18 residues. The CDR3 loop reads CASSQGTGMSSYNSPLHF. DNA of the CDR3: TGCGCCAGCAGCCAAGGGACAGGGATGAGCTCCTATAATTCACCCCTCCACTTT.